This TCR beta chain was profiled in a study of T cell repertoires in ileal Crohn's disease. Study-wide background: Surgery for a complication: stricturing in roughly 61%, penetrating in roughly 40%. M0 samples are biopsies from inflamed ileum in the resection specimen.

Sample time point: inflamed ileum from the surgical specimen. With 0 bases removed from V and 1 base from J, the gap between germline ends came to 12 bases. Germline CDR1 reads MNHEY; CDR2 reads SVGAGI. The CDR3 contains 16 residues. Repertoires were generated with immunoSEQ multiplex PCR, while TCRdb's copy carries only in-frame clones and drops some. Here the sample spans approximately 5,700 clones, 80% being singletons. Whole-study results and caveats: Compared with non-smokers, active smokers at surgery showed more clonal expansions. Mucosal expansions were suggested to be mainly CD8 T cells.

A note on this clone: As yet, its antigen is unknown.

This chain uses TRBV6-5 with TRBJ1-1; the D is unclear. Sequenced sample: ileal tissue. The source of this sequence is an adult with Crohn's disease. CDR3 in amino acids: CASSYSSGSKNTEAFF. CDR3 nucleotide sequence: TGTGCCAGCAGTTACTCGAGCGGCAGCAAGAACACTGAAGCTTTCTTT.